This T cell receptor (beta chain) is from a study of T cells after yellow fever vaccination. They built TCR cDNA with 5'RACE template switching, a step that put in a universal primer site and UMIs. TCRdb used MiXCR to reprocess the 5' RACE reads, holding one entry per CDR3 protein. Found here are 300,000 to 400,000 distinct CDR3 sequences, about 4% of them singletons; the top ten hold 24%. V lost 5 bases and J lost 4, with 15 bases in between. Germline lookup yields CDR1 LGHNA and CDR2 YSLEER. The CDR3 runs to 15 residues. Many counts were recorded for this clonotype. The chain uses TRBV4-3 and TRBJ2-4; perhaps TRBD1 as D (6 bases). The sequence derives from a young man who received the YFV17D yellow fever vaccine. The sequenced sample was PBMCs, obtained 5 days after the yellow fever booster vaccination. The CDR3 DNA reads TGCGCCAGCAGCTCACAGACAGGCTCAAAAAACATTCAGTACTTC. Protein sequence: CASSSQTGSKNIQYF.